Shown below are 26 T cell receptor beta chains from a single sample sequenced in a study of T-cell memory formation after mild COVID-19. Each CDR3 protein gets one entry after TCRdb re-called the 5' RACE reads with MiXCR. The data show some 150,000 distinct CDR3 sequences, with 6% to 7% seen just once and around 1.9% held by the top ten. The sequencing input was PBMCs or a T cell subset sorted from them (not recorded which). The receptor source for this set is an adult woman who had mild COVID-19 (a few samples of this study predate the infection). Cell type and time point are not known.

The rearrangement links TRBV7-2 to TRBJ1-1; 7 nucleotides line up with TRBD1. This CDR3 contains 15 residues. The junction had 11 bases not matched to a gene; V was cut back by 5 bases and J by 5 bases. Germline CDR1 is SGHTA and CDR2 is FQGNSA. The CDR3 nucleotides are TGTGCCAGCAGCCTCATAGGGGGGACAGTGACTGAAGCTTTCTTT. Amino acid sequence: CASSLIGGTVTEAFF.

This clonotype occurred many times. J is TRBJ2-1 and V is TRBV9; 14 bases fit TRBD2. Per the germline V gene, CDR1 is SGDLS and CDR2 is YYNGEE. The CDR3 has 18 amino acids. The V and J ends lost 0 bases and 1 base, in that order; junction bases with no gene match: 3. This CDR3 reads CASSVVGLAGGSYNEQFF. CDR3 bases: TGTGCCAGCAGCGTAGTAGGACTAGCGGGAGGATCCTACAATGAGCAGTTCTTC.

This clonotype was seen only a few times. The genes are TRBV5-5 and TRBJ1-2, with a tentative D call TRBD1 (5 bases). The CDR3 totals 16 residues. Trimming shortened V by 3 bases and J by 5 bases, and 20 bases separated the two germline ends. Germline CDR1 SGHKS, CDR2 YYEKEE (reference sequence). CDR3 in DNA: TGTGCCAGCAGCTCGGGACTCCAATTCGGACCTTATGGCTACACCTTC. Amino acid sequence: CASSSGLQFGPYGYTF.

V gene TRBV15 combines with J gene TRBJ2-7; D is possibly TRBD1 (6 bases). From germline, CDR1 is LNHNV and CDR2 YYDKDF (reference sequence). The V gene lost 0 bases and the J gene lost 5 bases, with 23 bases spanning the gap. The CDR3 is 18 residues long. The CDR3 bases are TGTGCCACCAGCAGAGATAGGGGGACGATGTTGTTAAAAGACGAGCAGTACTTC. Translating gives CATSRDRGTMLLKDEQYF.

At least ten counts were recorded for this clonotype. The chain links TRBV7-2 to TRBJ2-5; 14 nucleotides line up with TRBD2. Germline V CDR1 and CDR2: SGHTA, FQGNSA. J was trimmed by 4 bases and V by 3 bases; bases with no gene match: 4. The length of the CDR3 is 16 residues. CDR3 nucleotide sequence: TGTGCCAGCAGCTTGGGGACTAGCGGGAGAGGAGAGACCCAGTACTTC. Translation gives CASSLGTSGRGETQYF.

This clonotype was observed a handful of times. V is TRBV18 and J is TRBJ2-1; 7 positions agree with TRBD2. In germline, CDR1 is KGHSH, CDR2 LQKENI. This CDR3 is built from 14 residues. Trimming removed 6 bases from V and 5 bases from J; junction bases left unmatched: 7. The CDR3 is CASSGGTGNNEQFF. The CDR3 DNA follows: TGTGCCAGCTCCGGGGGGACCGGAAACAATGAGCAGTTCTTC.

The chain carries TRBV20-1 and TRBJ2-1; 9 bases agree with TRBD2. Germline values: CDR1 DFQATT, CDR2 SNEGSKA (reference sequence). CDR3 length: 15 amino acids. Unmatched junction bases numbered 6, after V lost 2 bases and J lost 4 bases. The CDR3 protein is CSARWNSGSYNEQFF. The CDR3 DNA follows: TGCAGTGCTAGATGGAATAGCGGGAGTTACAATGAGCAGTTCTTC.

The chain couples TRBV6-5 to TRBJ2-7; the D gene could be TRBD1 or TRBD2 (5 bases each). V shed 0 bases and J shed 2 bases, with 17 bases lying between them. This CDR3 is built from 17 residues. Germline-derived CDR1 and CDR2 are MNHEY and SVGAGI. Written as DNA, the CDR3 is TGTGCCAGCAGTTACTCGAGTAAAGCGTCGGGGCCCTACGAGCAGTACTTC. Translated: CASSYSSKASGPYEQYF.

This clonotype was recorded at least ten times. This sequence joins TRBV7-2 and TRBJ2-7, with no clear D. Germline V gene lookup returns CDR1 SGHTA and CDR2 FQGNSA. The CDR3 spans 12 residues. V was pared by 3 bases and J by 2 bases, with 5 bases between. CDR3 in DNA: TGTGCCAGCAGCTTGATGCCCTACGAGCAGTACTTC. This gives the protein CASSLMPYEQYF.

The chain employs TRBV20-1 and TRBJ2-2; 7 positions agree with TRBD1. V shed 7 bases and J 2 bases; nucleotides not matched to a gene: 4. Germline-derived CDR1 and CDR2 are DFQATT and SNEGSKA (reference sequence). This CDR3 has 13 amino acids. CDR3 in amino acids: CSVRQGNTGELFF. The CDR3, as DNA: TGCAGTGTAAGACAGGGTAACACCGGGGAGCTGTTTTTT.

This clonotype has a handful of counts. The CDR3 protein is CASSSRLADWRKSSTDTQYF. In DNA form, the CDR3 reads TGTGCCAGCAGCTCAAGACTAGCGGACTGGCGGAAGTCTAGCACAGATACGCAGTATTTT. The rearrangement joins TRBV7-9 to TRBJ2-3, with 9 bases aligning to TRBD2. V dropped 4 bases and J dropped 0; count of bases not matched to a gene: 17. The CDR3 spans 20 residues. Germline V gives CDR1 SEHNR, CDR2 FQNEAQ (reference sequence).

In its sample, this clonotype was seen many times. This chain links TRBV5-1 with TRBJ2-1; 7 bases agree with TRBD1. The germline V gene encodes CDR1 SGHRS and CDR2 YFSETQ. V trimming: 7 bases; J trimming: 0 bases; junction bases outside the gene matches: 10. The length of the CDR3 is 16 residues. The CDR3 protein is CASGQDTSSSYNEQFF. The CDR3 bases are TGCGCCAGCGGACAGGACACATCAAGCTCCTACAATGAGCAGTTCTTC.

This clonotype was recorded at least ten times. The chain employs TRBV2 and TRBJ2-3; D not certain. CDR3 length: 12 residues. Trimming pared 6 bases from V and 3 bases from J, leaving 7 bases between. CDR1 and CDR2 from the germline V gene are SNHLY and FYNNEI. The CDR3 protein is CASRSLTDTQYF. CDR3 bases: TGTGCCAGCAGGTCGCTTACAGATACGCAGTATTTT.

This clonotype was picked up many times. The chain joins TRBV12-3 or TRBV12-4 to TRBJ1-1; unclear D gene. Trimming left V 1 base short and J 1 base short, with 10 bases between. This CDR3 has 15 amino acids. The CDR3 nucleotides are TGTGCCAGCAGTTTAGTTAGGTCTGCGAACACTGAAGCTTTCTTT. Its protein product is CASSLVRSANTEAFF.

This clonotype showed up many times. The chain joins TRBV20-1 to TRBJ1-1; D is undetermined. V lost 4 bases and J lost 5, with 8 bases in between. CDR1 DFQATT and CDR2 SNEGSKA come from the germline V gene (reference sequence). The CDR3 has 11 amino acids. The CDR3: CSANRVTEAFF. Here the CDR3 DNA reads TGCAGTGCTAACAGAGTAACTGAAGCTTTCTTT.

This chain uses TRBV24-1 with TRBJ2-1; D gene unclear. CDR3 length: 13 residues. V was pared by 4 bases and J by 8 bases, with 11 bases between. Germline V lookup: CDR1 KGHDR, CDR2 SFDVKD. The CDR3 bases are TGTGCCACCAGTGACAACCTTAAGGATGAGCAGTTCTTC. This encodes CATSDNLKDEQFF.

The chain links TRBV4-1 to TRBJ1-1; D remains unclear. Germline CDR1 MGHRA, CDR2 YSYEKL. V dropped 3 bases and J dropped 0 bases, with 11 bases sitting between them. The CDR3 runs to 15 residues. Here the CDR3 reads CASSQPLGLNTEAFF. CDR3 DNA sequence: TGCGCCAGCAGCCAGCCTCTGGGGTTGAACACTGAAGCTTTCTTT.

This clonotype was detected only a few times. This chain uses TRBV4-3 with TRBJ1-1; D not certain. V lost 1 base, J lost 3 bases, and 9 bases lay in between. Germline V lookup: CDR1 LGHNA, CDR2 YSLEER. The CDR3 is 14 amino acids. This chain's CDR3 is CASSQVGSYTEAFF. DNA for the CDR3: TGCGCCAGCAGCCAAGTTGGGTCCTACACTGAAGCTTTCTTT.

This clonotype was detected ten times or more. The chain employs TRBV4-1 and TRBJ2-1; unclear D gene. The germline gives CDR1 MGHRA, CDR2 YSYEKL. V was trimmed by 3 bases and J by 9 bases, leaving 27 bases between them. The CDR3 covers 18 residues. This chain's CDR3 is CASSHALARRPAKAEQFF. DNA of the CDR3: TGCGCCAGCAGCCACGCCCTTGCTCGTAGACCCGCTAAGGCTGAGCAGTTCTTC.

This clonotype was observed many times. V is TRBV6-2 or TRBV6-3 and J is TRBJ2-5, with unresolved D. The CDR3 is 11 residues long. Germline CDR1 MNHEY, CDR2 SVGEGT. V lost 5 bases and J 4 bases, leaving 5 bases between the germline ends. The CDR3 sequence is CASSISETQYF. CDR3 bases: TGTGCCAGCAGTATATCAGAGACCCAGTACTTC.

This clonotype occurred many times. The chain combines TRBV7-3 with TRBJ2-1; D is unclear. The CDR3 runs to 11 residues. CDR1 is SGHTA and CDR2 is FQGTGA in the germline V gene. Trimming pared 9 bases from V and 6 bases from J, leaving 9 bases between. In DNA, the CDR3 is TGTGCCAGTGGTGAGGCCAATGAGCAGTTCTTC. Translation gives CASGEANEQFF.

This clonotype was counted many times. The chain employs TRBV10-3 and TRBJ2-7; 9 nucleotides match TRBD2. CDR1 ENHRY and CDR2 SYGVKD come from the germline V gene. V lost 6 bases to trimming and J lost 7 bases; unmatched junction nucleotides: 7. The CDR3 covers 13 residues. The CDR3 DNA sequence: TGTGCCATCAGCGGGGGACTAGCCGGAGAGCAGTACTTC. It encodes CAISGGLAGEQYF.

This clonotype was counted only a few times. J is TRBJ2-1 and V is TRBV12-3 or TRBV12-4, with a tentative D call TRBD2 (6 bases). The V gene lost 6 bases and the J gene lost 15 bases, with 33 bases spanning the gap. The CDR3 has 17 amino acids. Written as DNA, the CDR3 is TGTGCCAGCAGCCTCCTCGGGCCCTTACAGCACCTCCAGCGGGCGTTCTTC. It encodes CASSLLGPLQHLQRAFF.

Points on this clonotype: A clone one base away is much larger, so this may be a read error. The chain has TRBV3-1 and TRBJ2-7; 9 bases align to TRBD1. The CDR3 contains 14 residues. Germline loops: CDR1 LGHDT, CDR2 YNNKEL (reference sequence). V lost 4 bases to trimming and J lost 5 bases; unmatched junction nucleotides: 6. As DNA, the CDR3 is TGTGCCAGCAGCCGGGGGACAGGGATCAACGAGCAGTACTTC. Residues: CASSRGTGINEQYF.

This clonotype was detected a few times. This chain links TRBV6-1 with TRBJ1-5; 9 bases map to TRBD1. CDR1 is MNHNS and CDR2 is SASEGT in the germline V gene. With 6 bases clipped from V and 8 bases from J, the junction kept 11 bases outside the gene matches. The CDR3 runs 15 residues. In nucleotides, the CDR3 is TGTGCCAGCAGCTGGGACAGGGCTATTAATGAGCCCCAGCATTTT. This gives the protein CASSWDRAINEPQHF.

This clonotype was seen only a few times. The CDR3 DNA reads as TGTGCCAGCAGCCGGACATTTGCAATCATGAACACTGAAGCTTTCTTT. The encoded protein is CASSRTFAIMNTEAFF. The chain has TRBV7-2 and TRBJ1-1; D perhaps matches TRBD1 (5 bases). V was trimmed by 5 bases and J by 0 bases, leaving 16 bases between them. From germline, CDR1 is SGHTA and CDR2 FQGNSA. This CDR3 comprises 16 residues.